This T cell receptor (beta chain) was observed in a study of cytotoxic CD8 clonotypes in ibrutinib-treated CLL. Overall study context: Response material was collected after a median around 12 months of treatment, range 6 to 36. Study-wide points: Clonality correlated strongly with circulating CD8+ T cells and exceeded age-matched healthy donors at baseline.

The germline gives CDR1 LNHDA, CDR2 SQIVND (reference sequence). The CDR3 contains 13 residues. Trimming pared 3 bases from V and 7 bases from J, leaving 13 bases between. In regard to this clone: Antigen specificity is unknown.

Assay: immunoSEQ multiplex PCR; the TCRdb copy retains only in-frame clones and omits some. The sample consists of 110,000 to 150,000 clones, approximately 75% of them appearing once. The starting material was PBMCs, obtained after 12 months of ibrutinib treatment. This sequence joins TRBV19 and TRBJ2-7, with D perhaps matching TRBD1 or TRBD2 (5 bases each). The receptor comes from a human donor with chronic lymphocytic leukemia. CDR3 protein: CASSMGVMMEQYF. In DNA, the CDR3 is TGTGCCAGTAGTATGGGGGTAATGATGGAGCAGTACTTC.